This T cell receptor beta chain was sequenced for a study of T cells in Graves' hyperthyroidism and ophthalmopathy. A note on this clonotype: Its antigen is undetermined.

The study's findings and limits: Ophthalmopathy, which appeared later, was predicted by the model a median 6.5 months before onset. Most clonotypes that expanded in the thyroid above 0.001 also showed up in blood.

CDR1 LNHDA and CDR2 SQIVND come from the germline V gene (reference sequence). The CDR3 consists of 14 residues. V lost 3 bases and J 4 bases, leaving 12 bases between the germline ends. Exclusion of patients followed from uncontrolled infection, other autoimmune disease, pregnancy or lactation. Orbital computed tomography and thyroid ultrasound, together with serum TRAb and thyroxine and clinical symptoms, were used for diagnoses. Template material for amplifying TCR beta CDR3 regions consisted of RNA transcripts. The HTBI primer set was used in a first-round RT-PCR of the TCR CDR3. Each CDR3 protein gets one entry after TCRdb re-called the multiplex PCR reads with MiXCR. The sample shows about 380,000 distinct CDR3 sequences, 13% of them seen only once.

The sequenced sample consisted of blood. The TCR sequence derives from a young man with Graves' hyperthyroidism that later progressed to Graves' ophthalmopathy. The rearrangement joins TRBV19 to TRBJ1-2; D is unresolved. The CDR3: CASSISDSAYGYTF. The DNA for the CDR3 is TGTGCCAGTAGTATTTCGGATTCGGCCTATGGCTACACCTTC.